This is a list of T cell receptor beta chains from one sample in a study of shared clonotypes between healthy human individuals. Method: immunoSEQ multiplex PCR; TCRdb's copy keeps in-frame clones and lacks some. The repertoire has nearly 2 million clones, less than 95% of them found once; the top ten carry roughly 1.2%. Material: naive CD8+ T cells sorted from blood. Receptor source: a man aged 18-30 years in good health. CDR3s include the opening cysteine and the closing phenylalanine or tryptophan. The order of the fields is CDR3 length, D gene, V gene, clone size, J gene, CDR3 DNA, CDR3 protein. D genes are given only for firm matches. Clone size is not always given. Where it is, it says once, few, many or a class for expanded clones.

>14|-|TRBV27|-|TRBJ2-2
TGTGCCAGCAGTCGTAGCGCAAACACCGGGGAGCTGTTTTTT
CASSRSANTGELFF
>14|-|TRBV27|once|TRBJ1-5
TGTGCCACGCGCCGAATACAAAGCAATCAGCCCCAGCATTTT
CATRRIQSNQPQHF
>15|-|TRBV2|-|TRBJ1-2
TGTGCCAGCAGTGGGAAGTCGGACCTTAACTATGGCTACACCTTC
CASSGKSDLNYGYTF
>11|-|TRBV30|-|TRBJ2-1
TGTGCCTGGAGTGAAGGGTCAGTGCAGTTCTTC
CAWSEGSVQFF
>15|-|TRBV10-1|-|TRBJ2-2
TGCGCCAGCAGTGTGACGGGGGGCCCGACCGGGGAGCTGTTTTTT
CASSVTGGPTGELFF
>15|TRBD1|TRBV2|-|TRBJ2-7
TGTGCCAGCAGCGCCAACAGGGGGTACACCTACGAGCAGTACTTC
CASSANRGYTYEQYF
>15|TRBD2|TRBV18|-|TRBJ2-7
TGTGCCAGCTCGCCCGAACTAGCGGGAGGGTACGAGCAGTACTTC
CASSPELAGGYEQYF
>15|-|TRBV6-5|-|TRBJ1-1
TGTGCCAGCAGTCCCCTGACCTTGGAGGGCACTGAAGCTTTCTTT
CASSPLTLEGTEAFF
>14|TRBD1|TRBV7-6|once|TRBJ2-7
TGTGCCAGCAGCTTAGGGACAGGGTCAGGGGAGCAGTACTTC
CASSLGTGSGEQYF
>13|-|TRBV21-1|-|TRBJ2-1
TGTGCCAGCAGCAAAGTTACCTACAATGAGCAGTTCTTC
CASSKVTYNEQFF
>16|-|TRBV7-9|few|TRBJ2-1
TGTGCCAGCAGCGGCGAAGGGATAATGGTTGACAATGAGCAGTTCTTC
CASSGEGIMVDNEQFF
>16|TRBD1|TRBV6-6|-|TRBJ1-2
TGTGCCAGCAGTCCTGGGACAGGTTATACCCCCTATGGCTACACCTTC
CASSPGTGYTPYGYTF
>14|TRBD1|TRBV7-9|-|TRBJ2-7
TGTGCCAGCGAGGGACAGAGCAACTCCTACGAGCAGTACTTC
CASEGQSNSYEQYF
>14|TRBD2|TRBV2|-|TRBJ2-3
TGTGCCGGTTCATCGGGACTAAGCACAGATACGCAGTATTTT
CAGSSGLSTDTQYF
>14|TRBD2|TRBV2|-|TRBJ2-1
TGTGCCAGCACCGGGGGGGAAAACTACAATGAGCAGTTCTTC
CASTGGENYNEQFF
>16|TRBD1|TRBV9|-|TRBJ1-4
TGTGCCAGCAGCCCTGGCAGGGGGCTGTCTAATGAAAAACTGTTTTTT
CASSPGRGLSNEKLFF
>15|TRBD1|TRBV7-9|-|TRBJ2-2
TGTGCCAGCAGCCGACAGGGACCGAACCCGGGGGAGCTGTTTTTT
CASSRQGPNPGELFF
>17|-|TRBV18|few|TRBJ1-5
TGTGCCAGCTCACCATTGGGGGAAGACCCTAGCAATCAGCCCCAGCATTTT
CASSPLGEDPSNQPQHF
>17|-|TRBV18|-|TRBJ2-7
TGTGCCAGCTCACCACCTTTTGGGGACGAACACTCCTACGAGCAGTACTTC
CASSPPFGDEHSYEQYF
>17|TRBD1|TRBV9|-|TRBJ2-3
TGTGCCAGCAGCGTCCTAGACAGGGCGGTTGGCACAGATACGCAGTATTTT
CASSVLDRAVGTDTQYF
>13|-|TRBV28|-|TRBJ1-2
TGTGCCACCTGGGCAGGTGCCGTCAATGGCTACACCTTC
CATWAGAVNGYTF
>15|-|TRBV4-1|-|TRBJ1-5
TGCGCCAGCAGCCACAGGGTAACTAGCAATCAGCCCCAGCATTTT
CASSHRVTSNQPQHF
>12|-|TRBV7-9|-|TRBJ2-1
TGTGCCAGCAGCCCCACAGGGAATGAGCAGTTCTTC
CASSPTGNEQFF
>15|-|TRBV6-5|-|TRBJ1-2
TGTGCCAGCAGTTACTTCCCAGAACATGGCTATGGCTACACCTTC
CASSYFPEHGYGYTF
>11|-|TRBV5-6|once|TRBJ2-1
TGTGCCAGCAGACTGGTCGGTGAGCAGTTCTTC
CASRLVGEQFF
>16|-|TRBV7-9|-|TRBJ2-5
TGTGCCAGCAGCAGAAGCGAGGCCTCGGAGGTGGAGACCCAGTACTTC
CASSRSEASEVETQYF
>12|-|TRBV7-9|few|TRBJ1-6
TGTGCCAGCAGCTTAGGAGGAAATCCCCTCCACTTT
CASSLGGNPLHF
>14|TRBD1|TRBV5-1|-|TRBJ1-1
TGCGCCAGCAGCCAGGGACAGCAAAACACTGAAGCTTTCTTT
CASSQGQQNTEAFF
>15|TRBD2|TRBV28|-|TRBJ2-3
TGTGCCAGCAGTTTAGGGGCGGGGGAAGGAAATACGCAGTATTTT
CASSLGAGEGNTQYF
>14|TRBD1|TRBV19|-|TRBJ2-7
TGTGCCAGTAGTATAGGGACAGGGAACTACGAGCAGTACTTC
CASSIGTGNYEQYF
>12|-|TRBV6-1|-|TRBJ2-3
TGTGCCAGCAGTGAATTCGCAGATACGCAGTATTTT
CASSEFADTQYF
>11|-|TRBV10-3|-|TRBJ1-2
TGTGCCGTCGCAGCTCCGCGTGGCTACACCTTC
CAVAAPRGYTF
>14|-|TRBV2|once|TRBJ2-5
TGTGCCAGCAGTGACTATCCGGGAAAAGAGACCCAGTACTTC
CASSDYPGKETQYF
>12|-|TRBV9|-|TRBJ1-5
TGTGCCAGCAGCGTAGAAGGTCAGCCCCAGCATTTT
CASSVEGQPQHF
>14|-|TRBV10-2|-|TRBJ2-7
TGCGCCAGCAGTGAGGACGGAGACTCCTACGAGCAGTACTTC
CASSEDGDSYEQYF
>15|-|TRBV27|-|TRBJ1-4
TGTGCCAGCAGTTTATCCGACGGGACTAATGAAAAACTGTTTTTT
CASSLSDGTNEKLFF
>16|-|TRBV27|-|TRBJ2-1
TGTGCCAGCAGTTACCCCTCTGGCGGGACTTACAATGAGCAGTTCTTC
CASSYPSGGTYNEQFF
>15|-|TRBV7-2|-|TRBJ2-7
TGTGCCAGCAGCTTAGCTTCGGACAGCTGGTACGAGCAGTACTTC
CASSLASDSWYEQYF
>16|-|TRBV5-4|-|TRBJ2-1
TGTGCCAGCAGCCCGGACCTAGGCCCCCCCAACAATGAGCAGTTCTTC
CASSPDLGPPNNEQFF
>14|-|TRBV11-2|-|TRBJ1-2
TGTGCCAGCAGTCCCAGCTGGGGCGACTATGGCTACACCTTC
CASSPSWGDYGYTF
>14|-|TRBV28|-|TRBJ1-5
TGTGCCAGCAGGGGTTCTTATAGCAATCAGCCCCAGCATTTT
CASRGSYSNQPQHF
>17|TRBD1|TRBV11-2|-|TRBJ2-7
TGTGCCAGCAGCGACTTGGTCCTCGGACAGGGGTTAGACGAGCAGTACTTC
CASSDLVLGQGLDEQYF
>13|-|TRBV28|-|TRBJ2-5
TGTGCCAGCAGTTCTTGGGGTCAAGAGACCCAGTACTTC
CASSSWGQETQYF
>13|-|TRBV6-5|-|TRBJ2-7
TGTGCCAGCAGTTACGGGCAGGGATTACAGCAGTACTTC
CASSYGQGLQQYF
>16|TRBD1|TRBV4-1|-|TRBJ2-1
TGCGCCAGCAGCCCACAGGGGGCGAGTTCCTACAATGAGCAGTTCTTC
CASSPQGASSYNEQFF
>17|TRBD1|TRBV2|-|TRBJ1-1
TGTGCCAGCATGGGGGACCGGGACAGCAGTTTGAACACTGAAGCTTTCTTT
CASMGDRDSSLNTEAFF
>14|-|TRBV4-1|-|TRBJ1-3
TGCGCCAGCAGCCAAGCAGGGGTTGGAAACACCATATATTTT
CASSQAGVGNTIYF
>12|TRBD1|TRBV7-2|-|TRBJ2-7
TGTGCCAGCAGCTTGGGGACAGTGGAGCAGTACTTC
CASSLGTVEQYF